This T cell receptor beta chain was observed in a study of cytomegalovirus exposure and HLA in healthy donors. The junction had 5 bases not matched to a gene; V was cut back by 1 base and J by 6 bases. Germline CDR1 SGHNT, CDR2 YENEEA. The CDR3 contains 15 residues. The PCR was carried out with 60 Vbeta primers and 13 Jbeta primers. Libraries were prepared by immunoSEQ multiplex PCR; TCRdb keeps only in-frame clonotypes and omits some of them. Among tens of thousands of clones, roughly 75% were seen once, and the ten largest hold approximately 7.8%. The chain carries TRBV11-3 and TRBJ2-2; TRBD1 matches at 7 bases. This TCR came from a man in his fifties or sixties in good health and CMV-seropositive. Sequencing used PBMCs. The CDR3 protein is CASSLAGQVPGELFF. The CDR3 region has the DNA TGTGCCAGCAGCTTAGCCGGACAGGTTCCCGGGGAGCTGTTTTTT. Variable domain in full (rest from reference TRBV11-3 and TRBJ2-2): EAGVVQSPRYKIIEKKQPVAFWCNPISGHNTLYWYLQNLGQGPELLIRYENEEAVDDSQLPKDRFSAERLKGVDSTLKIQPAELGDSAVYLCASSLAGQVPGELFFGEGSRLTVL.